This TCR beta chain was documented in a study of blood T cells in healthy people across ages. This clonotype came up a few times. V lost 4 bases and J lost 4; bases outside the gene matches: 15. Germline values: CDR1 SGHAT, CDR2 FQNNGV. The CDR3 has 17 residues. Together with a sample-barcoded 5' primer, a J-beta primer mix was included in a second PCR lasting 7 to 11 cycles. TCRdb fed the 5' RACE reads into MiXCR, producing one record per CDR3 protein. Among some 1.8 million distinct CDR3 sequences listed, around 42% were seen once. The J gene is TRBJ1-2, the V gene TRBV11-2, with 7 bases aligning to TRBD1. Sequenced: blood. The source of this sequence is a human donor in good health. CDR3 protein: CASSSTGRGTSGYGYTF. DNA for the CDR3: TGTGCCAGCAGCTCGACAGGGAGGGGAACTTCAGGCTATGGCTACACCTTC.